The 6 T cell receptor beta chains reported below all come from one sample, sequenced in a study of blood T cell repertoires in COVID-19. Data came from immunoSEQ multiplex PCR; TCRdb stores just in-frame clones and leaves some out. This table holds 55,000 to 70,000 clones, 70% to 90% found once. Material: peripheral blood. Every receptor here comes from a man between 60 and 75 years old with active or convalescent COVID-19.

The V gene is TRBV5-4, the J gene TRBJ2-7, with D possibly TRBD2 on 5 matching bases. V gave up 1 base and J gave up 1 base, with 9 bases separating them. CDR3 length: 14 residues. CDR1 SGHNT and CDR2 YYREEE come from the germline V gene (reference sequence). CDR3 DNA sequence: TGTGCCAGCAGCTTGTCGGAGCGGTCCTACGAGCAGTACTTC. Translation gives CASSLSERSYEQYF. Together with reference TRBV5-4 and TRBJ2-7, the CDR3 gives the full variable domain: ETGVTQSPTHLIKTRGQQVTLRCSSQSGHNTVSWYQQALGQGPQFIFQYYREEENGRGNFPPRFSGLQFPNYSSELNVNALELDDSALYLCASSLSERSYEQYFGPGTRLTVT.

The chain uses TRBV5-1 and TRBJ2-2, with 10 bases that match TRBD2. V shed 4 bases and J 5 bases; nucleotides not matched to a gene: 8. This CDR3 has 16 residues. CDR1 and CDR2 (germline): SGHRS, YFSETQ. In DNA, the CDR3 is TGCGCCAGCAGCCCCGAAGCGGGGGGGTCTACCGGGGAGCTGTTTTTT. Amino acids: CASSPEAGGSTGELFF.

The CDR3 is CASSAKQGNEQFF. The CDR3 DNA sequence: TGTGCCAGCTCAGCAAAACAGGGCAATGAGCAGTTCTTC. This sequence joins TRBV18 and TRBJ2-1; weak D call: TRBD1 (6 bases). CDR3 length: 13 amino acids. Trimming took off 5 bases at V and 6 bases at J, with 11 bases between the two ends. Germline lookup yields CDR1 KGHSH and CDR2 LQKENI. Together with reference TRBV18 and TRBJ2-1, the CDR3 gives the full variable domain: NAGVMQNPRHLVRRRGQEARLRCSPMKGHSHVYWYRQLPEEGLKFMVYLQKENIIDESGMPKERFSAEFPKEGPSILRIQQVVRGDSAAYFCASSAKQGNEQFFGPGTRLTVL.

The DNA of the CDR3 is TGTGCCATCAGTGACGTACTAGCGGGAAACAATGAGCAGTTCTTC. Amino acid sequence: CAISDVLAGNNEQFF. The chain links TRBV10-3 to TRBJ2-1; the match to TRBD2 covers 10 bases. Losses at the gene ends were 3 bases for V and 5 bases for J; bases not matched to a gene: 4. Germline CDR1 is ENHRY and CDR2 is SYGVKD. The CDR3 is made up of 15 amino acids.

This clone has only a few counts. Written as DNA, the CDR3 is TGTGCCAGTAGTATGAGGCATAGGGGTACAGATCAGCCCCAGCATTTT. Protein sequence: CASSMRHRGTDQPQHF. This chain connects TRBV19 to TRBJ1-5; weak D call: TRBD1 (5 bases). CDR1 is LNHDA, CDR2 SQIVND, per germline (reference sequence). V was pared by 3 bases and J by 5 bases, with 17 bases between. This CDR3 is built from 16 residues.

The rearrangement uses TRBV11-2 and TRBJ1-2, with a weak D call TRBD1 (6 bases). Deletions cut 0 bases from V and 0 bases from J, with 11 bases between. The CDR3 loop spans 16 amino acids. Germline values: CDR1 SGHAT, CDR2 FQNNGV. The CDR3 is CASSLDRGVPNYGYTF. The CDR3, as DNA: TGTGCCAGCAGCTTAGACAGGGGAGTCCCTAACTATGGCTACACCTTC. The full variable domain, rest sourced from reference TRBV11-2 and TRBJ1-2, is EAGVAQSPRYKIIEKRQSVAFWCNPISGHATLYWYQQILGQGPKLLIQFQNNGVVDDSQLPKDRFSAERLKGVDSTLKIQPAKLEDSAVYLCASSLDRGVPNYGYTFGSGTRLTVV.